This T cell receptor (beta chain) stems from a study of shared clonotypes between healthy human individuals. Findings and limits, study-wide: Across a few donors, naive CD4 shared 4.5% to 6%, naive CD8 3% to 3.5%, memory CD4 2% to 2.5%, memory CD8 around 0.36%. Among the subsets, naive ones generally showed larger estimated richness than memory ones.

The donors, healthy adults who were HIV-negative, had experienced no recent acute infections or vaccinations. Clones were sequenced by immunoSEQ multiplex PCR, and TCRdb holds only the in-frame ones, with some missing. The table has around 600,000 clones, 97% seen once. A note on this clone: What it recognizes is unknown.

V was trimmed by 8 bases and J by 1 base, leaving 9 bases between them. Germline V gene sequence: CDR1 LNHDA, CDR2 SQIVND (reference sequence). This CDR3 has 14 residues. This sequence was found in a woman in her 30s in good health. The chain is built from TRBV19 and TRBJ2-6; tentatively, D is TRBD1 or TRBD2 (5 bases each). The sample taken for sequencing was naive CD4+ T cells sorted from blood. This sample's subset: CD45RA+ positively selected. CDR3 sequence reads: CASLRESGANVLTF. The CDR3 region has the DNA TGTGCCAGTCTCAGGGAGTCTGGGGCCAACGTCCTGACTTTC.